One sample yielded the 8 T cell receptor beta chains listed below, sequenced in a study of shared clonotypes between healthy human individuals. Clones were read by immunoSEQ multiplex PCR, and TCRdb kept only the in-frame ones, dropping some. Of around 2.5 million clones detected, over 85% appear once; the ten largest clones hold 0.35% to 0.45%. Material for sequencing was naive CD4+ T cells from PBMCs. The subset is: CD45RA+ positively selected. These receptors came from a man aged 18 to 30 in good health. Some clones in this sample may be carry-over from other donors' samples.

The CDR3 coding sequence is TGTGCCAGTAGGGTCTACGGAGAGGAGCCCGGGGAGACCCAGTACTTC. Translating gives CASRVYGEEPGETQYF. The chain is built from TRBV19 and TRBJ2-5; D is ambiguous. Germline assignment: CDR1 LNHDA and CDR2 SQIVND (reference sequence). Trimming pared 6 bases from V and 5 bases from J, leaving 22 bases between. This CDR3 comprises 16 residues.

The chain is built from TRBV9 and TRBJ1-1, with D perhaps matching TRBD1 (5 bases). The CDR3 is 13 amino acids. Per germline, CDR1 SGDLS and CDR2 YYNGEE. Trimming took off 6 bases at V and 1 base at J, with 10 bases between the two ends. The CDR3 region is CASKAGQNTEAFF. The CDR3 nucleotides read TGTGCCAGCAAAGCAGGGCAGAACACTGAAGCTTTCTTT.

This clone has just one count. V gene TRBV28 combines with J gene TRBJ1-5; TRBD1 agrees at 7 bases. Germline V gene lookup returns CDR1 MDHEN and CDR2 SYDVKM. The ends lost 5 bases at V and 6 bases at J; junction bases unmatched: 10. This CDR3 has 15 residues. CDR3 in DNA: TGTGCCAGCAGTCCCCCCCCGGGACAGATTCAGCCCCAGCATTTT. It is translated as CASSPPPGQIQPQHF.

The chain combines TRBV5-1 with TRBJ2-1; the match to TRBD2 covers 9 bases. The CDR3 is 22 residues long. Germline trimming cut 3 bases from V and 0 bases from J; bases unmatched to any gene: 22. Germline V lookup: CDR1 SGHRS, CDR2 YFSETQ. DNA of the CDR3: TGCGCCAGCAGCTCGCCGATTAATATAGCTGGACTAGCGCCGAGCTCCTACAATGAGCAGTTCTTC. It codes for CASSSPINIAGLAPSSYNEQFF.

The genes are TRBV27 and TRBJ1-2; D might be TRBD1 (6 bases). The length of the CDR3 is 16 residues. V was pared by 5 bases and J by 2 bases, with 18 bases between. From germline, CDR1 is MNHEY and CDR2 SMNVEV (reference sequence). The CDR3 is CASSGEYRVENYGYTF. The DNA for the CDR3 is TGTGCCAGCAGTGGAGAATACAGGGTTGAGAACTATGGCTACACCTTC.

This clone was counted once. The CDR3 protein is CASRSPGAVYEQYF. CDR3 coding DNA: TGTGCCAGCAGATCCCCCGGGGCGGTCTACGAGCAGTACTTC. This chain connects TRBV27 to TRBJ2-7; D may correspond to TRBD1 or TRBD2 (5 bases each). V lost 6 bases and J lost 3, with 15 bases in between. CDR3 length equals 14 residues. Germline V gene lookup returns CDR1 MNHEY and CDR2 SMNVEV (reference sequence).

This CDR3 is CASSQAVTTSYEQYF. The CDR3 DNA reads TGCGCCAGCAGCCAAGCCGTTACAACCTCCTACGAGCAGTACTTC. This chain links TRBV4-1 with TRBJ2-7; D gene uncertain. With 1 base removed from V and 0 bases from J, the gap between germline ends came to 10 bases. The CDR3 spans 15 residues. Germline V lookup: CDR1 MGHRA, CDR2 YSYEKL.

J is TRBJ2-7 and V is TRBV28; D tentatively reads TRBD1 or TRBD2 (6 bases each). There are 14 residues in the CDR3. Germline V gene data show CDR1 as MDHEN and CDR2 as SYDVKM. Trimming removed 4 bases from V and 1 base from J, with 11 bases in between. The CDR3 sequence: CASSWGAPSYEQYF. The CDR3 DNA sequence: TGTGCCAGCAGTTGGGGGGCGCCGTCCTACGAGCAGTACTTC. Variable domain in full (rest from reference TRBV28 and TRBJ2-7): DVKVTQSSRYLVKRTGEKVFLECVQDMDHENMFWYRQDPGLGLRLIYFSYDVKMKEKGDIPEGYSVSREKKERFSLILESASTNQTSMYLCASSWGAPSYEQYFGPGTRLTVT.